The 19 T cell receptor beta chains below all came from one sample that was sequenced in a study of T cells in women clearing cervical HPV infection. Clones were sequenced by immunoSEQ multiplex PCR, and TCRdb holds only the in-frame ones, with some missing. This sample's table has fewer than 40,000 clones. The sequenced sample was blood buffy coat. Receptor source: a woman between 18 and 69 years old with a cervical HPV16 infection that either progressed to CIN3+ or cleared (not recorded which).

A remark on this clone: The DNA ends 3 residues before the CDR3 does, and the rest of the CDR3 is filled in from the germline J gene. The rearrangement links TRBV12-3 or TRBV12-4 to TRBJ2-1; 7 bases are shared with TRBD1. The CDR3 is 15 amino acids. Unmatched junction bases numbered 9, after V lost 6 bases and J lost 4 bases. The CDR3 bases that were read are TGTGCCAGCAGGAAATCAGGGGGTGATTACAATGAG. Translated: CASRKSGGDYNE. The whole CDR3 sequence is CASRKSGGDYNEQFF.

As concerns this clone: The read ends 3 residues early relative to the CDR3; the germline J gene fills the gap. The chain combines TRBV2 with TRBJ2-1; the match to TRBD2 covers 7 bases. The V segment lost 4 bases and the J segment 0 bases; nucleotides outside the gene matches: 6. The length of the CDR3 is 16 residues. Germline V gives CDR1 SNHLY, CDR2 FYNNEI. The covered CDR3 bases are TGTGCCAGCAGTGTTCTAGCGGACTCCTCCTACAATGAG. Translated: CASSVLADSSYNE. The whole CDR3 sequence is CASSVLADSSYNEQFF.

Points on this clone: The CDR3 end lies 3 residues beyond the end of the read and is filled in from the germline J gene. J is TRBJ1-1 and V is TRBV13, with D tentatively TRBD1 (5 bases). CDR3 length equals 17 residues. CDR1 PRHDT and CDR2 FYEKMQ come from the germline V gene (reference sequence). V shed 1 base and J shed 0 bases, with 15 bases lying between them. The CDR3 loop reads CASSLVGGGRMNTEAFF. CDR3 DNA (partial): TGTGCCAGCAGCTTAGTCGGGGGGGGGAGGATGAACACTGAA.

Comments on this clone: Sequencing ends 3 residues short of the CDR3 end; the germline J gene provides the rest. The gene calls are TRBV12-3 or TRBV12-4 and TRBJ2-5; the match to TRBD2 covers 7 bases. With V trimmed by 1 base and J by 4 bases, 3 bases remained unmatched. The CDR3 loop spans 14 amino acids. The CDR3 sequence is CASSLVGGSETQYF. The CDR3 bases that were read are TGTGCCAGCAGTTTAGTGGGGGGGTCAGAGACC.

On this clone itself: The CDR3 is cut off 3 residues early in the read; its end comes from the germline J gene. The chain has TRBV19 and TRBJ1-1; unclear D gene. Per the germline V gene, CDR1 is LNHDA and CDR2 is SQIVND (reference sequence). This CDR3 spans 13 amino acids. V lost 6 bases and J lost 3, with 11 bases in between. The part of the CDR3 DNA that was read is TGTGCCAGTAGCCCCGCAGGAGACACTGAA. It translates to CASSPAGDTE. The whole CDR3 protein reads CASSPAGDTEAFF.

Comments on this clone: Read data end 3 residues before the CDR3 end; the end is taken from the germline J gene. J is TRBJ2-2 and V is TRBV9; 9 positions match TRBD2. J lost 4 bases, V lost 0 bases, and 10 bases had no gene match. The CDR3 totals 18 residues. In germline, CDR1 is SGDLS, CDR2 YYNGEE. CDR3 region: CASSVDPGVAGVTGELFF. CDR3 DNA, as far as it was read: TGTGCCAGCAGCGTAGACCCCGGGGTAGCGGGAGTCACCGGGGAG.

The CDR3 loop is CASSYFSGGGNTIYF. The sequenced part of the CDR3 DNA is TGTGCCAGTAGTTATTTCTCAGGGGGCGGAAACACC. The rearrangement uses TRBV19 and TRBJ1-3; 8 nucleotides match TRBD1. The read stops 3 residues short of the end of the CDR3; the missing end is completed from the germline J gene. The V segment lost 5 bases and the J segment 4 bases; nucleotides outside the gene matches: 7. The V gene's germline CDR1 is LNHDA and CDR2 SQIVND (reference sequence). This CDR3 has 15 amino acids.

To note about this clone: From the germline J gene comes the end of the CDR3, since the read stops 3 residues before it. J is TRBJ1-1 and V is TRBV5-1, with D maybe TRBD1 (5 bases). The V end was cut by 2 bases, the J end by 0 bases, with 26 bases between. The CDR3 loop spans 20 amino acids. Germline CDR1 and CDR2: SGHRS and YFSETQ. CDR3 protein: CASSFLGPQRDEAVNTEAFF. Partial CDR3 DNA: TGCGCCAGCAGCTTCTTGGGGCCACAGCGAGATGAGGCGGTGAACACTGAA.

Incomplete CDR3 DNA: TGCAGTGCCAAACAGGGGGCGTTAGGTGAAAAG. It yields the protein CSAKQGALGEK. The entire CDR3 reads CSAKQGALGEKLFF. The chain carries TRBV20-1 and TRBJ2-2, with 9 bases aligning to TRBD1. Read coverage stops 3 residues before the CDR3 terminus; the germline J gene supplies the remainder. The CDR3 is made up of 14 amino acids. Germline CDR1 DFQATT, CDR2 SNEGSKA (reference sequence).

As regards this clone: The read halts 3 residues ahead of the CDR3 end, with the missing end drawn from the germline J gene. The chain combines TRBV7-2 with TRBJ2-5; no firm D call. Germline V gives CDR1 SGHTA, CDR2 FQGNSA. V shed 1 base and J shed 1 base, with 7 bases lying between them. There are 14 residues in the CDR3. Partial CDR3 DNA: TGTGCCAGCAGCTTAGAAGGGTCCCAAGAGACC. It codes for CASSLEGSQET. The whole CDR3 sequence is CASSLEGSQETQYF. The whole variable domain, remainder taken from reference TRBV7-2 and TRBJ2-5, is GAGVSQSPSNKVTEKGKDVELRCDPISGHTALYWYRQSLGQGLEFLIYFQGNSAPDKSGLPSDRFSAERTGGSVSTLTIQRTQQEDSAVYLCASSLEGSQETQYFGPGTRLLVL.

CDR3 in amino acids: CASSLLAGRQETQYF. The sequenced CDR3 bases are TGTGCCAGCAGCTTACTAGCGGGGAGACAAGAGACC. The chain is built from TRBV7-3 and TRBJ2-5, with TRBD2 matching over 9 bases. The missing CDR3 end, 3 residues past where the read stops, is filled in from the germline J gene. Germline assignment: CDR1 SGHTA and CDR2 FQGTGA. The CDR3 spans 15 residues. V dropped 2 bases and J dropped 2; count of bases not matched to a gene: 3.

A note on this clone: With the read ending 3 residues before the CDR3 end, the germline J gene is used to fill in that end. The V call is TRBV20-1, the J call TRBJ2-7, with 7 bases that match TRBD1. This CDR3 spans 16 amino acids. The germline V gene encodes CDR1 DFQATT and CDR2 SNEGSKA (reference sequence). V lost 6 bases to trimming and J lost 0 bases; unmatched junction nucleotides: 14. CDR3 residues: CSAAYPGTATSYEQYF. The DNA read from the CDR3 is TGCAGTGCGGCTTATCCGGGGACAGCTACCTCCTACGAG.

A word on this clone: The read is 3 residues too short to cover the CDR3 end, so that end is filled in from the germline J gene. The chain is built from TRBV6-2 or TRBV6-3 and TRBJ1-3; D gene unclear. CDR3 length: 12 residues. Germline V gene lookup returns CDR1 MNHEY and CDR2 SVGEGT. Trimming left V 0 bases short and J 7 bases short, with 4 bases between. The CDR3 sequence is CASSYSANTIYF. The CDR3 bases that were read are TGTGCCAGCAGTTACTCCGCGAACACC.

About this clone itself: Read data end 3 residues before the CDR3 end; the end is taken from the germline J gene. The chain joins TRBV19 to TRBJ1-5; D unclear. From germline, CDR1 is LNHDA and CDR2 SQIVND (reference sequence). V was shortened by 1 base and J by 4 bases, with 14 bases between the two germline ends. The CDR3 runs to 16 residues. Partial CDR3 DNA: TGTGCCAGTAGTATAGGAAACGGTCTACGGAATCAGCCC. Its translation: CASSIGNGLRNQP. The whole CDR3 sequence reads CASSIGNGLRNQPQHF.

With regard to this clone: From the germline J gene comes the end of the CDR3, since the read stops 3 residues before it. The rearrangement links TRBV30 to TRBJ1-5, with D possibly matching TRBD1 (5 bases). Germline CDR1 GTSNPN, CDR2 SVGIG (reference sequence). There are 14 residues in the CDR3. The germline V and J ends were trimmed by 2 bases and 0 bases, with 8 bases remaining between them. CDR3 amino acids: CAWSKGNSNQPQHF. CDR3 DNA (partial): TGTGCCTGGAGTAAGGGGAATAGCAATCAGCCC.

Worth noting for this clone: The read comes to an end 3 residues before the CDR3 does, leaving the germline J gene to fill in the end. The chain is built from TRBV19 and TRBJ2-3; no definite D call. Looked up from germline, CDR1 is LNHDA and CDR2 is SQIVND (reference sequence). The CDR3 is made up of 13 amino acids. Trimming removed 3 bases from V and 2 bases from J, with 6 bases in between. CDR3 sequence reads: CASSIIDTDTQYF. CDR3 DNA (partial): TGTGCCAGTAGTATTATAGACACAGATACG.

Comments on this clone: The missing CDR3 end, 3 residues past where the read stops, is filled in from the germline J gene. The gene calls are TRBV6-1 and TRBJ2-5; 11 bases map to TRBD1. The CDR3 loop spans 16 amino acids. V lost 4 bases to trimming and J lost 4 bases; unmatched junction nucleotides: 8. Germline CDR1 is MNHNS and CDR2 is SASEGT. CDR3 sequence reads: CASSALPGQGGETQYF. CDR3 DNA, as far as it was read: TGTGCCAGCAGTGCCTTACCGGGACAGGGGGGAGAGACC.

Note on this clone: The read ends 3 residues shy of where the CDR3 ends; the end is completed using the germline J gene. At the DNA level, this CDR3 is encoded by other sequences in the same sample as well. The gene calls are TRBV7-3 and TRBJ1-3; the D gene is possibly TRBD1 (6 bases). V lost 1 base and J 4 bases, leaving 14 bases between the germline ends. The CDR3 runs to 16 residues. The germline gives CDR1 SGHTA, CDR2 FQGTGA. The DNA read from the CDR3 is TGTGCCAGCAGCTTAATGGGGGCCCTTGGCGGAAACACC. Translation gives CASSLMGALGGNT. The CDR3 in its entirety is CASSLMGALGGNTIYF.

With regard to this clone: The read halts 3 residues ahead of the CDR3 end, with the missing end drawn from the germline J gene. The chain recombines TRBV18 with TRBJ2-1; 7 bases fit TRBD1. From germline, CDR1 is KGHSH and CDR2 LQKENI. The CDR3 is 15 amino acids. The ends lost 5 bases at V and 7 bases at J; junction bases unmatched: 11. The DNA read from the CDR3 is TGTGCCAGCTCAGGCCGTACAGGGGAGAGGAATGAG. Its protein product is CASSGRTGERNE. The entire CDR3 is CASSGRTGERNEQFF.